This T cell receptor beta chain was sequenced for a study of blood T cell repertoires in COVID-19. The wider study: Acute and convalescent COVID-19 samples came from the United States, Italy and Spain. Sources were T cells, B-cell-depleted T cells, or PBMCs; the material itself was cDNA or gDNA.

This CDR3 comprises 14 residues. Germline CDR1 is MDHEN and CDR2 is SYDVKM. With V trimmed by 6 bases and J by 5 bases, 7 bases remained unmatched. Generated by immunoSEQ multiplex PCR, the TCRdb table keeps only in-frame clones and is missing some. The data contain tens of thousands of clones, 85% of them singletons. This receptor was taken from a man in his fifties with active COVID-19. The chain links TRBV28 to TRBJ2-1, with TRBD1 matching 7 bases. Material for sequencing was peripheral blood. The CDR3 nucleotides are TGTGCCAGCAGACTCCGGGACAGAGACAATGAGCAGTTCTTC. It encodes CASRLRDRDNEQFF.